This TCR beta chain emerged from a study of blood T cell repertoires in COVID-19. This CDR3 contains 16 residues. From germline, CDR1 is LGHDT and CDR2 YNNKEL (reference sequence). Trimming pared 0 bases from V and 0 bases from J, leaving 12 bases between. Libraries were prepared by immunoSEQ multiplex PCR; TCRdb keeps only in-frame clonotypes and omits some of them. The top ten clones hold 5.5% of a sample with 200,000 to 250,000 clones, approximately 86% of them seen once. The chain joins TRBV3-1 (or the pseudogene TRBV3-2) to TRBJ2-7; D possibly corresponds to TRBD2 (5 bases). The sequence was collected from a human donor in a cohort sampled during active COVID-19. The sequencing sample was made of peripheral blood. The CDR3 nucleotides read TGTGCCAGCAGCCAAGATGTGGGAGTGCTCTCCTACGAGCAGTACTTC. It is translated as CASSQDVGVLSYEQYF.